One and the same sample provided the 8 T cell receptor beta chains below, sequenced in a study of blood T cells in healthy people across ages. Next came a second PCR, run for about 6 to 12 cycles, which used a sample-barcoded 5' primer along with a J-beta primer mix. TCRdb re-derived calls from the 5' RACE reads in MiXCR, one entry per CDR3 protein. Of approximately 2,000,000 distinct CDR3 sequences listed, about two fifths are singletons. What was sequenced was blood. All receptors come from a human donor in good health.

This chain links TRBV7-9 with TRBJ1-6; the D gene is possibly TRBD1 (5 bases). This CDR3 region has 14 residues. Germline CDR1 and CDR2: SEHNR and FQNEAQ (reference sequence). Trimming removed 0 bases from V and 9 bases from J, with 9 bases in between. CDR3 nucleotide sequence: TGTGCCAGCAGCTTAGCGCAGGGTGGTTCACCCCTCCACTTT. It specifies CASSLAQGGSPLHF.

The chain has TRBV12-3 or TRBV12-4 and TRBJ2-2; D is undetermined. The CDR3 runs 14 residues. V was trimmed by 4 bases and J by 2 bases, leaving 8 bases between them. In nucleotides, the CDR3 is TGTGCCAGCAGTTATTGGCAAAACACCGGGGAGCTGTTTTTT. It encodes CASSYWQNTGELFF.

V and J are TRBV20-1 and TRBJ2-1; TRBD2 aligns across 7 bases. CDR3 size: 14 residues. V shed 3 bases and J 9 bases; nucleotides not matched to a gene: 11. Germline V gene sequence: CDR1 DFQATT, CDR2 SNEGSKA (reference sequence). The CDR3 coding sequence is TGCAGTGCTAGTCGAGCGGGGCCTTCGGGTGAGCAGTTCTTC. Protein product: CSASRAGPSGEQFF.

The sample holds a few counts of this clonotype. This chain connects TRBV20-1 to TRBJ2-2, with D tentatively TRBD2 (7 bases). Germline CDR1 is DFQATT and CDR2 is SNEGSKA (reference sequence). V dropped 3 bases and J dropped 0 bases, with 8 bases sitting between them. The CDR3 has 14 amino acids. This chain's CDR3 is CSASGGPNTGELFF. CDR3 coding DNA: TGCAGTGCTAGCGGGGGGCCGAACACCGGGGAGCTGTTTTTT.

This clonotype was detected only a few times. CDR3 DNA sequence: TGTGCCATCAGAGCGACAGGGGCGGACACTGAAGCTTTCTTT. Translating gives CAIRATGADTEAFF. The chain has TRBV10-3 and TRBJ1-1; 8 bases agree with TRBD1. The length of the CDR3 is 14 residues. Germline values: CDR1 ENHRY, CDR2 SYGVKD. The V segment lost 6 bases and the J segment 3 bases; nucleotides outside the gene matches: 6.

The sample holds a few counts of this clonotype. The V and J genes are TRBV2 and TRBJ2-2; TRBD2 matches 11 bases. CDR1 and CDR2 from the germline V gene are SNHLY and FYNNEI. The CDR3 spans 16 residues. V dropped 7 bases and J dropped 4; count of bases not matched to a gene: 8. As DNA, the CDR3 is TGTGCCAGCACTTTAGCGGGGGGGCCCGTCACCGGGGAGCTGTTTTTT. Amino acids: CASTLAGGPVTGELFF.

The gene calls are TRBV6-6 and TRBJ2-7; possibly TRBD1 for D (6 bases). V gave up 7 bases and J gave up 3 bases, with 13 bases separating them. This CDR3 region has 13 residues. Germline CDR1 reads MNHNY; CDR2 reads SVGAGI (reference sequence). This CDR3 is CASTPQGVYEQYF. CDR3 DNA: TGTGCCAGCACTCCACAGGGAGTCTACGAGCAGTACTTC.

This clonotype was observed many times. The V and J genes are TRBV7-9 and TRBJ2-4; D might be TRBD1 (5 bases). The V gene's germline CDR1 is SEHNR and CDR2 FQNEAQ (reference sequence). Trimming removed 5 bases at V and 7 bases at J, with 6 bases between. The CDR3 sequence is 11 residues long. CDR3 DNA sequence: TGTGCCAGCAGCCCAGGGAACATTCAGTACTTC. Translated, it gives CASSPGNIQYF. The variable domain in full, with the rest retrieved from reference TRBV7-9 and TRBJ2-4, is DTGVSQNPRHKITKRGQNVTFRCDPISEHNRLYWYRQTLGQGPEFLTYFQNEAQLEKSRLLSDRFSAERPKGSFSTLEIQRTEQGDSAMYLCASSPGNIQYFGAGTRLSVL.